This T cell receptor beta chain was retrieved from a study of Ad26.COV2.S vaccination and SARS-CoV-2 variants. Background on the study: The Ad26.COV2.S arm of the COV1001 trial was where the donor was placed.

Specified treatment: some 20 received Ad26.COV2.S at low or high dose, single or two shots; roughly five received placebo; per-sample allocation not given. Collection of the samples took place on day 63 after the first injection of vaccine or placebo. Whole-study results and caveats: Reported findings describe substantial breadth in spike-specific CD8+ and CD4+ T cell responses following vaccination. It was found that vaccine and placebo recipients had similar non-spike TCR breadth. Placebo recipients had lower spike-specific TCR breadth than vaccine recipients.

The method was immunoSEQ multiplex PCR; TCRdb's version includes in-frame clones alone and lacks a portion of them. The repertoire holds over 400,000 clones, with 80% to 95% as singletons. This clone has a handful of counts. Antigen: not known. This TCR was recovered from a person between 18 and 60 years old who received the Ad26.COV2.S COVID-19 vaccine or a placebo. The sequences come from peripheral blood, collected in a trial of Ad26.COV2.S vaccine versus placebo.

CDR3 protein: CASSQGPTGTFNQPQHF. CDR3 sequence (DNA): TGCGCCAGCAGCCAGGGGCCGACAGGGACCTTCAATCAGCCCCAGCATTTT. The genes are TRBV4-1 and TRBJ1-5; TRBD1 aligns across 7 bases. Germline CDR1 is MGHRA and CDR2 is YSYEKL. V dropped 3 bases and J dropped 3; count of bases not matched to a gene: 11. This CDR3 contains 17 residues.